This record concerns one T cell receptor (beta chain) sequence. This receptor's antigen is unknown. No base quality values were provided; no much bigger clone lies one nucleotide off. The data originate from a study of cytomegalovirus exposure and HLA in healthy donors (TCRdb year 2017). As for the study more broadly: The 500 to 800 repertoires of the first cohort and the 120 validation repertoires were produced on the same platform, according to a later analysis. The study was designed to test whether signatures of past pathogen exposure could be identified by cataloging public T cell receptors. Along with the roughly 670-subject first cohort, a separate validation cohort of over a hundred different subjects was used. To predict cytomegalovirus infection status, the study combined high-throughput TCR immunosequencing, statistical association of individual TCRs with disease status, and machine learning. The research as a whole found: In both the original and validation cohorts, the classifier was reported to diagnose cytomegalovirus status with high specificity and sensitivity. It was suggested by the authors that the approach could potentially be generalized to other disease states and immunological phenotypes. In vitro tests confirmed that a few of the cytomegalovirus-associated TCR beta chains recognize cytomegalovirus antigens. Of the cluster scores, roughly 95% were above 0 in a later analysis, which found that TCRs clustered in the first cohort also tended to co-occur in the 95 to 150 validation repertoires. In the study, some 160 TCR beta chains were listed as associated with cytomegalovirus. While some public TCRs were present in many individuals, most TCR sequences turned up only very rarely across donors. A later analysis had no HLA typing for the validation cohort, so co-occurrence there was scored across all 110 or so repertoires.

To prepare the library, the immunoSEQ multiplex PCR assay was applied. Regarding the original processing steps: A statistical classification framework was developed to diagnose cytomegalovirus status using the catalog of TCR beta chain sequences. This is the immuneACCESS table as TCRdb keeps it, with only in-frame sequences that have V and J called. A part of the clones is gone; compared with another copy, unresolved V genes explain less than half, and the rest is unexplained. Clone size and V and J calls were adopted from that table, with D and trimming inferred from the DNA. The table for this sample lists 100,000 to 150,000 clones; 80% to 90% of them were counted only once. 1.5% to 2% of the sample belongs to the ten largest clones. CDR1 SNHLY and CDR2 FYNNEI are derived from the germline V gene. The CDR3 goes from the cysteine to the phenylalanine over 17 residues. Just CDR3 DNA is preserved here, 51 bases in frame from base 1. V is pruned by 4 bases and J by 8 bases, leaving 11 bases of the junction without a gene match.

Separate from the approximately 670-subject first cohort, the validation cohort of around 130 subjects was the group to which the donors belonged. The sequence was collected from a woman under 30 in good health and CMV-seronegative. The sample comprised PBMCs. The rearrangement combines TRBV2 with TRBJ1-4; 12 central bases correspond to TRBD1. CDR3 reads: CASSAGTGGLEREKLFF. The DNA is TGTGCCAGCAGTGCAGGGACAGGGGGCCTAGAGAGGGAAAAACTGTTTTTT.